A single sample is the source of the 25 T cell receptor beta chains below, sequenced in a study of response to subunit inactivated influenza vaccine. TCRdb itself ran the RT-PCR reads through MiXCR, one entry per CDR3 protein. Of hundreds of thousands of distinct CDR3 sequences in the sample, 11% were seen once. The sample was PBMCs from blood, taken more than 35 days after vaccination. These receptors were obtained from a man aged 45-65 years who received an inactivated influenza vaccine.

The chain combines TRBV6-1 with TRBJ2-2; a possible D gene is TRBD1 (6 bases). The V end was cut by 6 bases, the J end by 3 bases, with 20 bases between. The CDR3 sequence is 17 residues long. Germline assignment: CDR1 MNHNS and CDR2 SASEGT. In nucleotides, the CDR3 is TGTGCCAGCAGGACTTCACACAGGGTACGGGACACCGGGGAGCTGTTTTTT. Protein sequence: CASRTSHRVRDTGELFF.

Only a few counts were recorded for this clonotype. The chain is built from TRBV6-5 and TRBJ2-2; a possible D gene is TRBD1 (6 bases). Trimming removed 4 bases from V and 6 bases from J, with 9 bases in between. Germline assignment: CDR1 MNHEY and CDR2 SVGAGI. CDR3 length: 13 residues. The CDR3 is CASSSNRAGELFF. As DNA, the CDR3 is TGTGCCAGCAGTTCGAACAGGGCCGGGGAGCTGTTTTTT.

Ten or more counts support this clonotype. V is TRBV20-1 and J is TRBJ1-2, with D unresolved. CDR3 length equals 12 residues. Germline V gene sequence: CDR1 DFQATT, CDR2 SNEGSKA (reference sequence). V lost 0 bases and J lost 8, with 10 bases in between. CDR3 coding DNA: TGCAGTGCTAGAGATACGAGCGTAGGCTACACCTTC. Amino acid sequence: CSARDTSVGYTF.

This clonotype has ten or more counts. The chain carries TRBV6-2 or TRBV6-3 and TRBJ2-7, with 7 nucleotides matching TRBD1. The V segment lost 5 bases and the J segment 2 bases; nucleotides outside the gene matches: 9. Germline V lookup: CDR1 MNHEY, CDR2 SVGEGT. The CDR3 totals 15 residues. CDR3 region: CASSLYRGAAYEQYF. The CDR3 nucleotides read TGTGCCAGCAGTCTATACAGGGGCGCAGCCTACGAGCAGTACTTC.

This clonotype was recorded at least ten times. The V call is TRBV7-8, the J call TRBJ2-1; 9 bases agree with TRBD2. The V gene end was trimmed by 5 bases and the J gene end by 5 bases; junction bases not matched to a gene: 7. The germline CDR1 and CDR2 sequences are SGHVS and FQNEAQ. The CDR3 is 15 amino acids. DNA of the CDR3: TGTGCCAGCAGCCCGCGCGCTAGCGGGAACAATGAGCAGTTCTTC. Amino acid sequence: CASSPRASGNNEQFF.

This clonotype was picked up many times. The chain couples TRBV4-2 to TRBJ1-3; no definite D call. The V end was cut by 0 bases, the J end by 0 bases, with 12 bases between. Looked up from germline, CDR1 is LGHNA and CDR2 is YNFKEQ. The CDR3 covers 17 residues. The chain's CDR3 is CASSQDESVASGNTIYF. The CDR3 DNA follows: TGTGCCAGCAGCCAAGACGAATCAGTGGCCTCTGGAAACACCATATATTTT.

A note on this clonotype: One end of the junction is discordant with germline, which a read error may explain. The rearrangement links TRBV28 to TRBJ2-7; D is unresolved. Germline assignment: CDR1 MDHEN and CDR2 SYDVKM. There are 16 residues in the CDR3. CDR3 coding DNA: TGTGCCAGCAGTTTATATTGGGGTCCGGACGAATACGAGCATTACTTC. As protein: CASSLYWGPDEYEHYF.

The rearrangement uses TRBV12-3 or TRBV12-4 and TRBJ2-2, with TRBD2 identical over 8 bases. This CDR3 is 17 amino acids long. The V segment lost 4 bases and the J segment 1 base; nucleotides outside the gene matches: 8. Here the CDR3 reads CASSSPAGALNTGELFF. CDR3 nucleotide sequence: TGTGCCAGCAGTTCCCCAGCGGGGGCCCTGAACACCGGGGAGCTGTTTTTT.

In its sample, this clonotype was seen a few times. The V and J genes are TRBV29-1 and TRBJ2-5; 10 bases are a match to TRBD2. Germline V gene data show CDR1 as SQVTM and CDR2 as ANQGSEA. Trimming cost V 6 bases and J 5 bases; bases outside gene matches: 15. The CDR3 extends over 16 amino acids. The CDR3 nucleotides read TGCAGCGTAAATCACGAACTAGCGGGACCTGTGGAGACCCAGTACTTC. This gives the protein CSVNHELAGPVETQYF.

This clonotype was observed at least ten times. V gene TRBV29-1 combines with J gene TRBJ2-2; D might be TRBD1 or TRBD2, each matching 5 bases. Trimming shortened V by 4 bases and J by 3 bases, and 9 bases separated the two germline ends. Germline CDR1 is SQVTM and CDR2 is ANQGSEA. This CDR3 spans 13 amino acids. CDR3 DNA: TGCAGCGTTGGGGGGTCGGACACCGGGGAGCTGTTTTTT. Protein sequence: CSVGGSDTGELFF.

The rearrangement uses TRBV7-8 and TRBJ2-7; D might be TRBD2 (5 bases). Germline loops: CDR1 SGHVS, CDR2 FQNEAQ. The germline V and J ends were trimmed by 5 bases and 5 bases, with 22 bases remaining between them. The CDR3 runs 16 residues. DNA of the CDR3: TGTGCCAGCAGCCCCGCTTTCCTCGACGGGGTCAACGAGCAGTACTTC. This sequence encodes CASSPAFLDGVNEQYF.

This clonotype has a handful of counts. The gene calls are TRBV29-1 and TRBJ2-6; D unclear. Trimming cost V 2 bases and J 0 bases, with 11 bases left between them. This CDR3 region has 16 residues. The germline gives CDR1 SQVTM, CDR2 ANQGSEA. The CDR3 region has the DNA TGCAGCGTTGAAATCCCTGCGAGCTCTGGGGCCAACGTCCTGACTTTC. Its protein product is CSVEIPASSGANVLTF.

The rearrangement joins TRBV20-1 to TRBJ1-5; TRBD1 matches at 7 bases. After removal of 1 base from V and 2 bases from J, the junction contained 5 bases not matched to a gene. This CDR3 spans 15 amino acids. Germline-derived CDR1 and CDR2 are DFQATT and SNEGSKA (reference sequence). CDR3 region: CSARGTGVGNQPQHF. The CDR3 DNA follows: TGCAGTGCTAGAGGAACAGGGGTGGGCAATCAGCCCCAGCATTTT.

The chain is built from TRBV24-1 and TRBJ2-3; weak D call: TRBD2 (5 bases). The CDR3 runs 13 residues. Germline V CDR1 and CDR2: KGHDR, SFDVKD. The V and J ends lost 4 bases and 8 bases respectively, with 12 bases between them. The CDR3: CATSDWTSPTQYF. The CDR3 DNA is TGTGCCACCAGTGACTGGACTTCGCCTACGCAGTATTTT.

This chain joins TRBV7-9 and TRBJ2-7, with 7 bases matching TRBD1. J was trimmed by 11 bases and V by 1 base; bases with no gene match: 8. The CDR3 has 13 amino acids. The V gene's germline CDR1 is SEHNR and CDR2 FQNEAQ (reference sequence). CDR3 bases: TGTGCCAGCAGCTTAGATGACAGGGTGTTGAAGTACTTC. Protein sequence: CASSLDDRVLKYF.

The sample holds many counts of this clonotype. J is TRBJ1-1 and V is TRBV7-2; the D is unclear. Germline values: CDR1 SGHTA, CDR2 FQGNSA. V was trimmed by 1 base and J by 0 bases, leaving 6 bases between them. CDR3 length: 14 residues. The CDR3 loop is CASSLDRLNTEAFF. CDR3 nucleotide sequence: TGTGCCAGCAGCTTAGATAGGTTGAACACTGAAGCTTTCTTT. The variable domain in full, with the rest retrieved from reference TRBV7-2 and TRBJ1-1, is GAGVSQSPSNKVTEKGKDVELRCDPISGHTALYWYRQSLGQGLEFLIYFQGNSAPDKSGLPSDRFSAERTGGSVSTLTIQRTQQEDSAVYLCASSLDRLNTEAFFGQGTRLTVV.

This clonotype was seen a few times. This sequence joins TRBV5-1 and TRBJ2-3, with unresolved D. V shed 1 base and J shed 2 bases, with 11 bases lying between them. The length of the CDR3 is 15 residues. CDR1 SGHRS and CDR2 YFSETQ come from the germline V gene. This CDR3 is CASSLSIPNTDTQYF. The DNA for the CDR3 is TGCGCCAGCAGCTTGTCAATTCCCAACACAGATACGCAGTATTTT.

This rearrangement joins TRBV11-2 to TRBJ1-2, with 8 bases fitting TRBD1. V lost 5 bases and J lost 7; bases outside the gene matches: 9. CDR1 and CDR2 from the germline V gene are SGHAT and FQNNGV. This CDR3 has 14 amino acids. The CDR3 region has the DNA TGTGCCAGCAGCCTGGGACAGGAATCTGGTGGCTACACCTTC. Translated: CASSLGQESGGYTF.

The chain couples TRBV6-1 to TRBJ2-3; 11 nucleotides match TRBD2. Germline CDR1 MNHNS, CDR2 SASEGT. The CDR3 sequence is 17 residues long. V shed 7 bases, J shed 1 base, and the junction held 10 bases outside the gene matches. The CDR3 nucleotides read TGTGCCAGCATTGTCTCTAGCGGGAGGTTAGGCACAGATACGCAGTATTTT. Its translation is CASIVSSGRLGTDTQYF.

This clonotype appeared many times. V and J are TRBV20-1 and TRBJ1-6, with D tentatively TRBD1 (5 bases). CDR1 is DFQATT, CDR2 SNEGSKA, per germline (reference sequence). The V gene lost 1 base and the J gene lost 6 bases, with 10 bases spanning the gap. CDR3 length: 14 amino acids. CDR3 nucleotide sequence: TGCAGTGCTAGAGTGGGGGGGACTAATTCACCCCTCCACTTT. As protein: CSARVGGTNSPLHF.

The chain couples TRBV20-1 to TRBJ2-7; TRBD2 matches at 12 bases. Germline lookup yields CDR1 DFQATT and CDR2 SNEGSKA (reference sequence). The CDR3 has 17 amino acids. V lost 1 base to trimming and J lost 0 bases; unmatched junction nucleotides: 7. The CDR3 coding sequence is TGCAGTGCTAGAGCCCACGGACTAGCGGGGTCCTCCTACGAGCAGTACTTC. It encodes CSARAHGLAGSSYEQYF.

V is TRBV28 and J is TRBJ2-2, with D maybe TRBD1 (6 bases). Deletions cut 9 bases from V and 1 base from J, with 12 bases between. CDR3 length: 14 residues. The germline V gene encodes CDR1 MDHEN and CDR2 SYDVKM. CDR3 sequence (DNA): TGTGCCAGTAGGGGGTTTGAGAACACCGGGGAGCTGTTTTTT. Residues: CASRGFENTGELFF.

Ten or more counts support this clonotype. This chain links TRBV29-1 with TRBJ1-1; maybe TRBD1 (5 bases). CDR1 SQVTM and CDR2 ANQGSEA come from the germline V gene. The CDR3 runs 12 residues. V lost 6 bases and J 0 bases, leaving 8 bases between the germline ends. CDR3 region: CSVGGLNTEAFF. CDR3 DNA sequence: TGCAGCGTCGGGGGACTGAACACTGAAGCTTTCTTT.

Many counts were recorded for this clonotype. The CDR3 bases are TGTGCCAGCAGCTTGCTAGGGGAGGAAACTTTCTTT. Its protein product is CASSLLGEETFF. The chain uses TRBV7-9 and TRBJ1-1; D is perhaps TRBD1 (5 bases). CDR3 length: 12 residues. CDR1 and CDR2 (germline): SEHNR, FQNEAQ (reference sequence). V gave up 3 bases and J gave up 12 bases, with 14 bases separating them. Together with reference TRBV7-9 and TRBJ1-1, the CDR3 gives the full variable domain: DTGVSQNPRHKITKRGQNVTFRCDPISEHNRLYWYRQTLGQGPEFLTYFQNEAQLEKSRLLSDRFSAERPKGSFSTLEIQRTEQGDSAMYLCASSLLGEETFFGQGTRLTVV.

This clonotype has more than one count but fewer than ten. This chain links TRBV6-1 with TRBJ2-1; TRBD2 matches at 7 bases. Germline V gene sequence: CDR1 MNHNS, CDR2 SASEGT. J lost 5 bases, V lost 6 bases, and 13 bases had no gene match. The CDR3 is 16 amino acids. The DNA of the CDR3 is TGTGCCAGCAGGGGGGGGTTGGGCAGGACCCACAATGAGCAGTTCTTC. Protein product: CASRGGLGRTHNEQFF.